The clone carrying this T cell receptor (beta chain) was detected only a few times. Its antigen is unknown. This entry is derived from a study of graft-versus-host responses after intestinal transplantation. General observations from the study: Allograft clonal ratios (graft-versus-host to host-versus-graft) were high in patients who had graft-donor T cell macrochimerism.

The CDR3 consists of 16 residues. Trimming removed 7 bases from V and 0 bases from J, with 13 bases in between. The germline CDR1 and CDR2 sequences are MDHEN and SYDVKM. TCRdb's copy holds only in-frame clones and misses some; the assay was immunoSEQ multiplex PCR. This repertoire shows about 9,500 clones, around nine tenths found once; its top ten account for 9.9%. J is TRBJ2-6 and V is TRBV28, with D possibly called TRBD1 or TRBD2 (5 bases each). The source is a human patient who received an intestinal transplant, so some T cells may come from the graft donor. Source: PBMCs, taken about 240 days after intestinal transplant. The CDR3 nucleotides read TGTGCCAGCACTCGGGACGGACCCTCTGGGGCCAACGTCCTGACTTTC. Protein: CASTRDGPSGANVLTF.